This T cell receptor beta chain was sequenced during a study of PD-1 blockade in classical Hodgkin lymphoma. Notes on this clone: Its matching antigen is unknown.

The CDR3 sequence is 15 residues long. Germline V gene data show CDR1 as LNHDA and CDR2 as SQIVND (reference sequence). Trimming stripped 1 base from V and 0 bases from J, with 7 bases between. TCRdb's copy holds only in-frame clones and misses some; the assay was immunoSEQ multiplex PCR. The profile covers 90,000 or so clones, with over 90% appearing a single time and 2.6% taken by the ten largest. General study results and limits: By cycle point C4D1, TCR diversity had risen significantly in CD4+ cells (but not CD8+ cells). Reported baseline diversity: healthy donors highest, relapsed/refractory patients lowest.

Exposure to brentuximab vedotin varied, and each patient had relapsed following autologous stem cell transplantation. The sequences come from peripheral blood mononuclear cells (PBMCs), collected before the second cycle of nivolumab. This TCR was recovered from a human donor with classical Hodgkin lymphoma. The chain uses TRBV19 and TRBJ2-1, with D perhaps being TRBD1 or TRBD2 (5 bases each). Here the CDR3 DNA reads TGTGCCAGTAGTATAGTGAGGGGCTCCTACAATGAGCAGTTCTTC. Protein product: CASSIVRGSYNEQFF.